Listed here is a single TCR beta chain. No antigen is known for it. This specimen belongs to a study of OX40 agonist ivuxolimab in advanced cancers. Study-wide findings and caveats: Patients who responded partially at 0.1-3.0 mg/kg showed clonal expansion ranking among the lowest. Low normalized T-cell clonal expansion also characterized some of the nonresponders. Relative to CD4+, CD8+ T cells held more expanded clones on average.

The table came from immunoSEQ multiplex PCR; TCRdb's copy has only in-frame clones and leaves some out. Of some 34,000 clones detected, approximately 90% appear once; the ten largest clones hold about 13%. Germline CDR1 SGHTS, CDR2 YDEGEE. V was shortened by 4 bases and J by 3 bases, with 8 bases between the two germline ends. There are 12 residues in the CDR3. V usage is TRBV5-8 and J usage is TRBJ2-7; D unclear. The TCR originated in an adult with an advanced solid tumor such as melanoma, head and neck, liver or kidney cancer. The sample in question was CD4+ or CD8+ T cells sorted from blood, obtained in a trial of the OX40 agonist ivuxolimab. As DNA, the CDR3 is TGTGCCAGCAGCCAGGACGGCTACGAGCAGTACTTC. It yields the protein CASSQDGYEQYF.